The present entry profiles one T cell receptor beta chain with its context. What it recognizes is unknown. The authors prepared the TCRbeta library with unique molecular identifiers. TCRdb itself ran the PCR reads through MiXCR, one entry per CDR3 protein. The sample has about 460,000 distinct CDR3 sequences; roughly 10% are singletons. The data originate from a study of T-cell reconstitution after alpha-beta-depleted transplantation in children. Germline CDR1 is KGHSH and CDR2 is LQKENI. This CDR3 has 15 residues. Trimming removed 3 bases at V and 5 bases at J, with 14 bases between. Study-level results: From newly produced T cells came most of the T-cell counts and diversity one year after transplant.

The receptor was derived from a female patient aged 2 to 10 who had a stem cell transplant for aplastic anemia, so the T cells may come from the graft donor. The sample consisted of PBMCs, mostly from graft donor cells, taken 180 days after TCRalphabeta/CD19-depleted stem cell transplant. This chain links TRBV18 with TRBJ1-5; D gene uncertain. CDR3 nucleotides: TGTGCCAGCTCACCGCCGTGGGGTCCGGATCAGCCCCAGCATTTT. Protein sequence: CASSPPWGPDQPQHF.